The present entry profiles one T cell receptor (beta chain) with its context. The antigen is unknown. The data stem from a study of beta chain features in type 1 diabetes. Sequencing targeted expressed TCRB transcripts, as all isolated RNA had been reverse transcribed. The table came from immunoSEQ multiplex PCR; TCRdb's copy has only in-frame clones and leaves some out. The table lists 600,000 or so clones, roughly 12% of them singletons. The CDR3 extends over 14 amino acids. Trimming removed 1 base at V and 3 bases at J, with 9 bases between. CDR1 is SGHAT and CDR2 is FQNNGV in the germline V gene. Points from the study as a whole: A greater similarity of naive, central memory and Treg TCRB repertoires was seen among patients than among healthy donors. When Type 1 diabetes patients were examined, their TCRB CDR3s proved moderately but significantly shorter in all four CD4+ subsets. There were fewer insertions and more deletions at the VDJ junctions of type 1 diabetes patients.

Sample: naive CD4+ T cells from blood. The chain carries TRBV11-2 and TRBJ1-2; no clear D gene. The sequence was collected from a man aged 30-40 years with type 1 diabetes. The CDR3, as DNA: TGTGCCAGCAGCTTAGGGGTTTTGGACTATGGCTACACCTTC. It yields the protein CASSLGVLDYGYTF.